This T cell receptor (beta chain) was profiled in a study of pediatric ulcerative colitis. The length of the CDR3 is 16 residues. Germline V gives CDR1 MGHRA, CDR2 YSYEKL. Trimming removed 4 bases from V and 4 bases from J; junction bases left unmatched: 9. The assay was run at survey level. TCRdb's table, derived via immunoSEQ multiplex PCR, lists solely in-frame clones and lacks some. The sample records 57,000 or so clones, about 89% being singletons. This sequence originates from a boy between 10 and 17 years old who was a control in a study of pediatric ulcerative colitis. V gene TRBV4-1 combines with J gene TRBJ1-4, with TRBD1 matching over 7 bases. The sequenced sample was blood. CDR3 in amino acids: CASSLLEGAINEKLFF. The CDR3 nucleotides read TGCGCCAGCAGCCTTCTTGAGGGGGCGATTAATGAAAAACTGTTTTTT.